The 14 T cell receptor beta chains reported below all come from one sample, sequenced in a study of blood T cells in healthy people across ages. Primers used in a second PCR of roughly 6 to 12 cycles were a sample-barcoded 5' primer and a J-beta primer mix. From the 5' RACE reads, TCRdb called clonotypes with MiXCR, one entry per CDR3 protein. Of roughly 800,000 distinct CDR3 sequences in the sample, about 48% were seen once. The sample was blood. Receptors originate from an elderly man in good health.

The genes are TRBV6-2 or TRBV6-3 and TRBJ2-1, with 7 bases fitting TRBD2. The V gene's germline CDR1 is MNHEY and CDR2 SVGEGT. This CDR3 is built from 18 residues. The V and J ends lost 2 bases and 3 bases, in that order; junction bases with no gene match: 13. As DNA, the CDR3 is TGTGCCAGCAGTTACGCCCCATCGACTAGCCCGCGCTACAATGAGCAGTTCTTC. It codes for CASSYAPSTSPRYNEQFF.

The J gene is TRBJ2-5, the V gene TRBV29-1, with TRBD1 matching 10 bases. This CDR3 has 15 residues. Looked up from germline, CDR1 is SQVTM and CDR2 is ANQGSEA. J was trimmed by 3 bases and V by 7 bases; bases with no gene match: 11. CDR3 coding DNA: TGCAGCGCCCTTAGGGGACAGGGGAAAGAAGAGACCCAGTACTTC. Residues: CSALRGQGKEETQYF.

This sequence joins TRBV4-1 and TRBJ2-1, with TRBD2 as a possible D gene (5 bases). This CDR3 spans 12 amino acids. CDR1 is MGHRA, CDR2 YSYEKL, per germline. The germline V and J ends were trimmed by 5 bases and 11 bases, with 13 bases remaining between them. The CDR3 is CASSSRGWKQFF. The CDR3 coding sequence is TGCGCCAGCAGCTCCCGGGGTTGGAAGCAGTTCTTC.

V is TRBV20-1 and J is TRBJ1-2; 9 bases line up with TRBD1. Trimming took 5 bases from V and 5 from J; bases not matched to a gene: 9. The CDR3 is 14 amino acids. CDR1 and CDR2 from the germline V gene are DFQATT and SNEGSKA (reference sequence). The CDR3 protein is CSAPPVGTGYGYTF. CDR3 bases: TGCAGTGCTCCTCCGGTAGGGACAGGGTATGGCTACACCTTC.

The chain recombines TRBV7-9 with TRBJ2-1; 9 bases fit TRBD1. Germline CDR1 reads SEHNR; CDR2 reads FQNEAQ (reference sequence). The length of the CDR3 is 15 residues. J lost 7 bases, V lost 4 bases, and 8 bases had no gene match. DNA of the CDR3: TGTGCCAGCAGCTCCCCGACAGGGGGGATAAATGAGCAGTTCTTC. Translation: CASSSPTGGINEQFF.

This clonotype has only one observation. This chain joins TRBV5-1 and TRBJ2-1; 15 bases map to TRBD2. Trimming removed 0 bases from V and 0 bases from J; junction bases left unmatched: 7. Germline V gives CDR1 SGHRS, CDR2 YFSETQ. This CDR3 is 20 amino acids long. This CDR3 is CASSLEGLAGGPSSYNEQFF. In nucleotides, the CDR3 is TGCGCCAGCAGCTTGGAGGGACTAGCGGGGGGTCCGAGCTCCTACAATGAGCAGTTCTTC.

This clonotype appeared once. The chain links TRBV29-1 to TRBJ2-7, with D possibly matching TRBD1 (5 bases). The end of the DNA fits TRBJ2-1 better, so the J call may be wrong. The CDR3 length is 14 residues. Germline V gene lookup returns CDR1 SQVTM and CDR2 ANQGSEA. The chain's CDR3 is CSVEAQDSSYEQFF. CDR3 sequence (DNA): TGCAGCGTTGAAGCACAAGACAGCTCCTACGAGCAGTTCTTC.

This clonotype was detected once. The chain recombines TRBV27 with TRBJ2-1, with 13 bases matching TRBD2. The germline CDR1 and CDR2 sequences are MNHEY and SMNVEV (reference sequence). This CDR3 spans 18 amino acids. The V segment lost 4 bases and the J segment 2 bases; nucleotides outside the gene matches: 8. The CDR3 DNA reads TGTGCCAGCAGTTGGACTAGCGGGAGCCCCAGCCCCTACAATGAGCAGTTCTTC. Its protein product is CASSWTSGSPSPYNEQFF.

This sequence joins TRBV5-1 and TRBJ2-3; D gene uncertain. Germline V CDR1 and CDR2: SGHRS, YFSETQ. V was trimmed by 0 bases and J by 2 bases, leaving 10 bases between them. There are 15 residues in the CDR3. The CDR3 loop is CASSLGGHDTDTQYF. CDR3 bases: TGCGCCAGCAGCTTGGGAGGCCATGACACAGATACGCAGTATTTT.

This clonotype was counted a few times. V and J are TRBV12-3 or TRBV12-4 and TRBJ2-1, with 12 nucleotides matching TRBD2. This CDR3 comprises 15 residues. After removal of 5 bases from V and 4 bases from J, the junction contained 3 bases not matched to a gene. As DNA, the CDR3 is TGTGCCAGCAGTACCGGACTAGCGGGATACAATGAGCAGTTCTTC. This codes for CASSTGLAGYNEQFF.

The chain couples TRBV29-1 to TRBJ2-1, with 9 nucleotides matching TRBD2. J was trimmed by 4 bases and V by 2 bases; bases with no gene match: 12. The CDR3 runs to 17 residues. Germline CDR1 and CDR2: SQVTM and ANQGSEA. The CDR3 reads CSVESPGGTSRYNEQFF. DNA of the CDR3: TGCAGCGTTGAATCCCCAGGGGGGACTAGCAGATACAATGAGCAGTTCTTC.

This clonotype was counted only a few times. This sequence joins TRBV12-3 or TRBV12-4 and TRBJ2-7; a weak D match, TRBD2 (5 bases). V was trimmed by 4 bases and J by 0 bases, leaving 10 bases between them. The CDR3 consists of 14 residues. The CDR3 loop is CASSSPSSSYEQYF. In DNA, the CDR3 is TGTGCCAGCAGTTCCCCTAGCAGCTCCTACGAGCAGTACTTC.

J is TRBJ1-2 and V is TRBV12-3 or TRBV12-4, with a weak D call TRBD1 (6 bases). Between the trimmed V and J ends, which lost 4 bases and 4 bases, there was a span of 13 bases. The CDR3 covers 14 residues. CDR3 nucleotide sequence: TGTGCCAGCAGTTCGGACAGAGTATCCTATGGCTACACCTTC. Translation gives CASSSDRVSYGYTF.

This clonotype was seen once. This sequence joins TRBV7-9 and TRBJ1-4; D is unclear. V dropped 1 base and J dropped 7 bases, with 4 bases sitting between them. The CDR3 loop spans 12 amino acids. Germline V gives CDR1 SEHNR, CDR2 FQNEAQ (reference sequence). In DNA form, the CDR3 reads TGTGCCAGCAGCTTAGACCGTGAAAAACTGTTTTTT. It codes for CASSLDREKLFF.